Here is one T cell receptor beta chain with its context. The antigen is not known. V was cut by 5 bases and J by 6 bases, with 17 bases left in between. The CDR3 contains 15 residues. In germline, CDR1 is SEHNR, CDR2 FQNEAQ (reference sequence). This sample's time point: week 3, after first cycle of checkpoint inhibitor. Blood was drawn before treatment and at week 3 after checkpoint blockade. The sample is drawn from a study of blood T cell dynamics during melanoma immunotherapy. Study in general: First-line therapy was either pembrolizumab or nivolumab with ipilimumab for metastatic melanoma.

Only in-frame clones appear in the TCRdb table, and some are missing; sequencing was by immunoSEQ multiplex PCR. The sample has about 6,300 clones, roughly 87% seen once; the top ten hold 5%. Study-level findings and limits: Whether repertoire-driving clones were melanoma-specific could not be determined.

The sample in question was blood, obtained from a patient treated with checkpoint blockade. The source is a human donor with melanoma. The chain links TRBV7-9 to TRBJ2-1; D may correspond to TRBD1 or TRBD2 (6 bases each). Here the CDR3 DNA reads TGTGCCAGCAGCAACCTTGGGGGGCCTGGCAATGAGCAGTTCTTC. This sequence encodes CASSNLGGPGNEQFF.